This TCR beta chain was sequenced for a study of blood T cell repertoires in COVID-19. This CDR3 spans 19 amino acids. Germline V lookup: CDR1 KGHSH, CDR2 LQKENI. V was trimmed by 10 bases and J by 0 bases, leaving 27 bases between them. As originally analysed: Estimation of nucleated cell counts was performed using reference gene primer amplification. The repertoire was sequenced with immunoSEQ multiplex PCR; TCRdb's copy has only in-frame clones and lacks some. That table supplies the V and J calls and clone size; D and trimming were determined from the DNA. The profile covers approximately 300,000 clones, with around 90% appearing a single time and more than 6% taken by the ten largest.

The chain employs TRBV18 and TRBJ1-4, with D perhaps TRBD1 (6 bases). Material: peripheral blood. The TCR originated in a woman aged 25 to 39 with COVID-19, enrolled during active disease. CDR3 in amino acids: CANHRDQGLGDTTNEKLFF. The DNA for the CDR3 is TGTGCCAACCATCGAGACCAGGGGCTTGGCGATACAACTAATGAAAAACTGTTTTTT.